This T cell receptor beta chain was recorded in a study of Ad26.COV2.S vaccination and SARS-CoV-2 variants. Overall study context: Donor had been placed in the Ad26.COV2.S arm of the COV1001 trial.

The treatment is: about 20 received Ad26.COV2.S at low or high dose, single or two shots; about 5 received placebo; per-sample allocation not given. Following the first vaccine or placebo injection, samples were taken on day 63. Data came from immunoSEQ multiplex PCR; TCRdb stores just in-frame clones and leaves some out. The sample consists of 350,000 to 450,000 clones, more than 75% of them appearing once. The length of the CDR3 is 11 residues. Deletions cut 2 bases from V and 4 bases from J, with 2 bases between. The source material was peripheral blood, sampled in a trial of Ad26.COV2.S vaccine versus placebo. The chain couples TRBV12-3 or TRBV12-4 to TRBJ1-1; D is unresolved. This clonotype was obtained from a person between 18 and 60 years old who received the Ad26.COV2.S COVID-19 vaccine or a placebo. CDR3 bases: TGTGCCAGCAGTTTATTCACTGAAGCTTTCTTT. Protein product: CASSLFTEAFF.